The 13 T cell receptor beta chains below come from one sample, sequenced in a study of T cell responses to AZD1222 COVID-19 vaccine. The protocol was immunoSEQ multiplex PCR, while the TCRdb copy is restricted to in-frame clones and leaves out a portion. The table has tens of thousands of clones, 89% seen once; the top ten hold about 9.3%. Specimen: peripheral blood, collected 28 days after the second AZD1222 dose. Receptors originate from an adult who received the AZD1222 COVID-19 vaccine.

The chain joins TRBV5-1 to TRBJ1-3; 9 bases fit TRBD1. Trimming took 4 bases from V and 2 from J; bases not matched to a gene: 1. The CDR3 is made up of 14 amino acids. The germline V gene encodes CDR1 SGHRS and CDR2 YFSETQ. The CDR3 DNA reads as TGCGCCAGCAGCGGGGACAGGGCTGGAAACACCATATATTTT. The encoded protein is CASSGDRAGNTIYF.

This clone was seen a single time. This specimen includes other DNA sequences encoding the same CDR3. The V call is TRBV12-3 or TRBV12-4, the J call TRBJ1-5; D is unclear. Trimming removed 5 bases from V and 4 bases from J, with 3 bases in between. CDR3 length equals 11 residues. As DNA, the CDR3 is TGTGCCAGCAGTCTAAATCAGCCCCAGCATTTT. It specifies CASSLNQPQHF.

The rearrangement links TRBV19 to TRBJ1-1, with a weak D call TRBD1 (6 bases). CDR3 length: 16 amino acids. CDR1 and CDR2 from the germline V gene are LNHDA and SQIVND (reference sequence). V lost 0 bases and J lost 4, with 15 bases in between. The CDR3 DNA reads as TGTGCCAGTAGTATAGATCGGCAGGGGTTTAGCACTGAAGCTTTCTTT. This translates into CASSIDRQGFSTEAFF.

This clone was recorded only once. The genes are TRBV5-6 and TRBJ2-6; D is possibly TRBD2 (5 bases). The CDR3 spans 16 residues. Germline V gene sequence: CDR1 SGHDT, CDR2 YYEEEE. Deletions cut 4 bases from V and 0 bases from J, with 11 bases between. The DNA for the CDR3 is TGTGCCAGCAGCAAGCGGTCCCTCTCTGGGGCCAACGTCCTGACTTTC. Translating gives CASSKRSLSGANVLTF.

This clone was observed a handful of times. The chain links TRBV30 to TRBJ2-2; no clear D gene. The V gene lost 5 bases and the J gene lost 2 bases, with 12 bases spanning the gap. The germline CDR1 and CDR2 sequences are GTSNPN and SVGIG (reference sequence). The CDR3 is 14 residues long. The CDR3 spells CAWSRKGNTGELFF. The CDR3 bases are TGTGCCTGGTCCCGTAAGGGCAACACCGGGGAGCTGTTTTTT.

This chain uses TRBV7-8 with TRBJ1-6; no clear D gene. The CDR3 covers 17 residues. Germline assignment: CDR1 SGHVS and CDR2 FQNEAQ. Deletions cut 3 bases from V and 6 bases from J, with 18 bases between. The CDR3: CASSLISGGNSNSPLHF. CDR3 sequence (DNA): TGTGCCAGCAGCTTGATTTCCGGAGGTAACTCTAATTCACCCCTCCACTTT.

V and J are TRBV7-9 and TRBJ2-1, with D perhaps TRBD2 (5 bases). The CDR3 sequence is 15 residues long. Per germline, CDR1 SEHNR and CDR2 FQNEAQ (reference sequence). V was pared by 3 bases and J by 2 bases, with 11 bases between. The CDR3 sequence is CASSLRAKTYNEQFF. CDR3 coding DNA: TGTGCCAGCAGCTTGAGGGCGAAGACCTACAATGAGCAGTTCTTC.

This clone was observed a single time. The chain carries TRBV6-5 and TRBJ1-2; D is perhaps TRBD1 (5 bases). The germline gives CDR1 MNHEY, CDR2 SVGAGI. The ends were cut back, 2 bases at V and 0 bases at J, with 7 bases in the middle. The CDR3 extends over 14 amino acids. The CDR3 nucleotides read TGTGCCAGCAGTTACGGGGCCGCTAACTATGGCTACACCTTC. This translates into CASSYGAANYGYTF.

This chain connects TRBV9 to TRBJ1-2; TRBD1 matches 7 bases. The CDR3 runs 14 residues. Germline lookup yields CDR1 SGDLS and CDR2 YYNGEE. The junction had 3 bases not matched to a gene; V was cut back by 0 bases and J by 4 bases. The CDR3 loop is CASSVDGTVYGYTF. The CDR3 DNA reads TGTGCCAGCAGCGTAGACGGGACAGTCTATGGCTACACCTTC. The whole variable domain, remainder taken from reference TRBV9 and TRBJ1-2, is DSGVTQTPKHLITATGQRVTLRCSPRSGDLSVYWYQQSLDQGLQFLIQYYNGEERAKGNILERFSAQQFPDLHSELNLSSLELGDSALYFCASSVDGTVYGYTFGSGTRLTVV.

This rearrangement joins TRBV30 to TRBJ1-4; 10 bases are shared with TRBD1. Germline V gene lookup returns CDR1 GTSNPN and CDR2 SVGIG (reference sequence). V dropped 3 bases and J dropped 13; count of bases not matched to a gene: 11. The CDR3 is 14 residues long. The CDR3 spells CAWSLTGGSGRLFF. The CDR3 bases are TGTGCCTGGAGCTTGACAGGGGGCTCTGGACGACTGTTTTTT.

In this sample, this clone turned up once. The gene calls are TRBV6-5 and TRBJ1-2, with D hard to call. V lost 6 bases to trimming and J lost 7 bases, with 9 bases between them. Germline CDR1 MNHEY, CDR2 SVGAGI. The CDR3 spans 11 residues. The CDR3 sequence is CASRREAGYTF. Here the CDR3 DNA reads TGTGCCAGCAGGCGGGAGGCTGGCTACACCTTC.

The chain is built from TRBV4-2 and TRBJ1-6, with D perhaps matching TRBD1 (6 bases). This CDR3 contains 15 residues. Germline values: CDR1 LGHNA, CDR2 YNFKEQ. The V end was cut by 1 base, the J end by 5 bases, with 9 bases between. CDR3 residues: CASSQVGGNNSPLHF. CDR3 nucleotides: TGTGCCAGCAGCCAAGTCGGGGGCAATAATTCACCCCTCCACTTT.

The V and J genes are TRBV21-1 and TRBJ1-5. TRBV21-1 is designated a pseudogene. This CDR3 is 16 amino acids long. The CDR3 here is CASSKDWAPRRQPQHF. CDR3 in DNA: TGTGCCAGCAGCAAAGATTGGGCCCCGAGGAGACAGCCCCAGCATTTT.